This T cell receptor beta chain originates from a study of T-cell memory formation after mild COVID-19. Study background: TCR clusters were mostly donor specific. Study results and limitations: Clones contracting day 15 to 85 were balanced CD4/CD8; later expanders leaned CD4+. Nothing showed for sure that second-wave clones peaking on day 37 were SARS-CoV-2 specific.

CDR3 size: 14 residues. V lost 3 bases and J 8 bases, leaving 13 bases between the germline ends. Germline CDR1 and CDR2: SGHTA and FQGNSA. As regards this clonotype: What it binds is not known.

TCRdb independently ran MiXCR on the 5' RACE reads; one entry per CDR3 protein. The sample includes about 270,000 distinct CDR3 sequences, around 15% of them seen just once. Sequenced material: PBMCs or a T cell subset sorted from them (not recorded which). The chain uses TRBV7-2 and TRBJ1-4; D is uncertain. The source is a young man who had mild COVID-19 (a few samples of this study predate the infection). Cell type and time point are not known. This chain's CDR3 is CASSFNRGEEKLFF. CDR3 DNA sequence: TGTGCCAGCAGCTTTAATCGGGGAGAAGAAAAACTGTTTTTT.